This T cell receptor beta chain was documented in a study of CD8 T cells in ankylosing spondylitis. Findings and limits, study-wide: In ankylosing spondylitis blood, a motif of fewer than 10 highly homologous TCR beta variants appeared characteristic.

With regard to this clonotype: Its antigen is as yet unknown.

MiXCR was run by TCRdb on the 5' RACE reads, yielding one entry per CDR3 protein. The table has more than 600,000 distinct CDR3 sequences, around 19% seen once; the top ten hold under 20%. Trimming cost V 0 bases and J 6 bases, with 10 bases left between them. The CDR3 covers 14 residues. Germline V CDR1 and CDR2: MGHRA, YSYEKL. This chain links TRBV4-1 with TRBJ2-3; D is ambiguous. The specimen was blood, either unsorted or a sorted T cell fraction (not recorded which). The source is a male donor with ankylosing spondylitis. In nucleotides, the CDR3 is TGCGCCAGCAGCCAAGAAAACCAAGCTGATACGCAGTATTTT. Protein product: CASSQENQADTQYF.